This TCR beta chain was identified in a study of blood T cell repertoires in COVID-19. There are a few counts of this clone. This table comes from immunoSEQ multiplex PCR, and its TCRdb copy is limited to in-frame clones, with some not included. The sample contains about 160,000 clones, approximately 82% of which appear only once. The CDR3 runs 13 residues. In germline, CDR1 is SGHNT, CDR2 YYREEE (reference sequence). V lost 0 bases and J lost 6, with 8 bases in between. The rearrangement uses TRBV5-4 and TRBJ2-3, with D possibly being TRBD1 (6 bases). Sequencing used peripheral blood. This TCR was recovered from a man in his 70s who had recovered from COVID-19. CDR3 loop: CASSLDRADTQYF. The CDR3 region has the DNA TGTGCCAGCAGCTTGGACAGGGCTGATACGCAGTATTTT.